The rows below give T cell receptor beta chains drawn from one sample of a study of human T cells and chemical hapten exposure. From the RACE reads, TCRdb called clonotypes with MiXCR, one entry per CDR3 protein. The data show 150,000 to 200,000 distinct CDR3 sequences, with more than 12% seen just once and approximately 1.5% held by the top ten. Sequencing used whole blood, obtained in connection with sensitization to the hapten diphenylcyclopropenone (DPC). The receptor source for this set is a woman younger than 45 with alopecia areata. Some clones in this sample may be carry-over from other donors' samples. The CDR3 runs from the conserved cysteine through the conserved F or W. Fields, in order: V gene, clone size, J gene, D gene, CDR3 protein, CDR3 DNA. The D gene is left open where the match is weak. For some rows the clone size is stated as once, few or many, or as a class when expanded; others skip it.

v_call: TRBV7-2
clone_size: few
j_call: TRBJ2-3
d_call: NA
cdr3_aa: CASGIQVPDTQYF
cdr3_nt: TGTGCCAGCGGAATTCAGGTCCCGGATACGCAGTATTTT

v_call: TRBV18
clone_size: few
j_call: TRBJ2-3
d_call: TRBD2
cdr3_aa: CASSPGTRTTDTQYF
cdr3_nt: TGTGCCAGCTCACCAGGGACTAGGACCACAGATACGCAGTATTTT

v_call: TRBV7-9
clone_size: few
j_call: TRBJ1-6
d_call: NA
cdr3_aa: CASTPGTDNSPLHF
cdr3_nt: TGTGCCAGCACCCCCGGAACGGATAATTCACCCCTCCACTTT

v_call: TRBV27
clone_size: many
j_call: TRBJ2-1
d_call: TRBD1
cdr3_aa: CASSSLLLTGGVYNEQFF
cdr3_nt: TGTGCCAGCAGTTCCCTACTCCTCACAGGGGGCGTCTACAATGAGCAGTTCTTC

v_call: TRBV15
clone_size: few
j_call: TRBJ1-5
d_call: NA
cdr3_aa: CATSSFPGQGGQPQHF
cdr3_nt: TGTGCCACCAGCAGCTTTCCAGGGCAGGGTGGACAGCCCCAGCATTTT

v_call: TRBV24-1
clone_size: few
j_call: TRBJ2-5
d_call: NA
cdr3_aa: CATSSTQSSQETQYF
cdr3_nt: TGTGCCACCAGTTCAACTCAGAGTTCCCAAGAGACCCAGTACTTC

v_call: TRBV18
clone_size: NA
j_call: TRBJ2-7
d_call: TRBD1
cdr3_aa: CASSISRQGSYEQYF
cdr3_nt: TGTGCCAGCTCAATATCCAGACAGGGGTCCTACGAGCAGTACTTC

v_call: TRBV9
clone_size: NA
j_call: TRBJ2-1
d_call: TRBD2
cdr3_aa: CASSVGGSEYNEQFF
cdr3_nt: TGTGCCAGCAGCGTTGGCGGGAGCGAGTACAATGAGCAGTTCTTC

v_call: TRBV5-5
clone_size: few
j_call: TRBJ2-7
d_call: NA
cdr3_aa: CASSLDPGAAYEQYF
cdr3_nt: TGTGCCAGCAGCTTGGATCCAGGAGCAGCCTACGAGCAGTACTTC

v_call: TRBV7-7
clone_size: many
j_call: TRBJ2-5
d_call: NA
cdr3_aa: CASSLVLVPGETQYF
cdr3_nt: TGTGCCAGCAGCTTAGTCCTTGTTCCAGGGGAGACCCAGTACTTC

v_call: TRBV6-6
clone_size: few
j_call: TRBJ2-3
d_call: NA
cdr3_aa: CASSYRGAGSDTQYF
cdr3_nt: TGTGCCAGCAGTTACAGAGGGGCGGGGTCAGATACGCAGTATTTT

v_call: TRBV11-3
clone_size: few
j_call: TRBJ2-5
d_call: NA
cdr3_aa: CASSKGPGETQYF
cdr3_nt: TGTGCCAGCAGCAAGGGACCGGGCGAGACCCAGTACTTC

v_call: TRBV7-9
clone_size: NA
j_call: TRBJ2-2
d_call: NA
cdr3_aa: CASSPVVYPGELFF
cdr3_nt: TGTGCCAGCAGCCCAGTAGTGTATCCCGGGGAGCTGTTTTTT

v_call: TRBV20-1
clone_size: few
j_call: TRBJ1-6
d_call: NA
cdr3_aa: CSARPGSGSPLHF
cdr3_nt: TGCAGTGCTAGGCCCGGGTCTGGTTCACCCCTCCACTTT